This T cell receptor beta chain was retrieved from a study of shared clonotypes between healthy human individuals. Study-wide points: In general, naive subsets displayed greater estimated richness than memory subsets did.

This table comes from immunoSEQ multiplex PCR, and its TCRdb copy is limited to in-frame clones, with some not included. Seen here are around 700,000 clones, approximately 75% observed once, and the top ten hold roughly 1.8%. Of note for this clone: Its antigen is not identified.

Per the germline V gene, CDR1 is MGHDK and CDR2 is SYGVNS. Trimming pared 8 bases from V and 9 bases from J, leaving 11 bases between. This CDR3 spans 11 amino acids. Donation came from healthy HIV-negative adults that had no recent acute infections or vaccinations. The receptor comes from a woman aged 30 to 39 in good health. This sequence joins TRBV25-1 and TRBJ1-5, with D maybe TRBD1 (5 bases). The specimen was memory CD4+ T cells sorted from blood. Subset meaning: CD45RA-negative fraction. The CDR3 loop is CASLGGWPQHF. CDR3 bases: TGTGCCAGCCTGGGGGGGTGGCCCCAGCATTTT.